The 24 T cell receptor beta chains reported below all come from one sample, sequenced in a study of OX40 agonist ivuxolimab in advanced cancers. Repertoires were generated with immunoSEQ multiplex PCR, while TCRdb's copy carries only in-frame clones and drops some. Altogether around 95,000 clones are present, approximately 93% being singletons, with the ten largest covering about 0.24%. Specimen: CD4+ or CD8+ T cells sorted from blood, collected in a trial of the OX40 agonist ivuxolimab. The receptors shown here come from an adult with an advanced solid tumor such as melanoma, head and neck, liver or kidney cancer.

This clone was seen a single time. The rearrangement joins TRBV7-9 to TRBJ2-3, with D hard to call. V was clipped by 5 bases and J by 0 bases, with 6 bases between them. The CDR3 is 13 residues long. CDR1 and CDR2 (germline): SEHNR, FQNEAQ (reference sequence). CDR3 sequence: CASSTYSTDTQYF. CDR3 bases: TGTGCCAGCAGCACTTACAGCACAGATACGCAGTATTTT. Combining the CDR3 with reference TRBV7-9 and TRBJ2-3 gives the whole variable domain DTGVSQNPRHKITKRGQNVTFRCDPISEHNRLYWYRQTLGQGPEFLTYFQNEAQLEKSRLLSDRFSAERPKGSFSTLEIQRTEQGDSAMYLCASSTYSTDTQYFGPGTRLTVL.

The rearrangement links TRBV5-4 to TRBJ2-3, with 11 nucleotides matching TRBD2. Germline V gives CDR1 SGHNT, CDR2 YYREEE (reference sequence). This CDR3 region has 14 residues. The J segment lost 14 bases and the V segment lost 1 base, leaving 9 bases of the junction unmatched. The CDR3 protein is CASSLSLAGGRWYF. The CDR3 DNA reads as TGTGCCAGCAGCTTGAGTCTAGCGGGAGGCCGGTGGTATTTT.

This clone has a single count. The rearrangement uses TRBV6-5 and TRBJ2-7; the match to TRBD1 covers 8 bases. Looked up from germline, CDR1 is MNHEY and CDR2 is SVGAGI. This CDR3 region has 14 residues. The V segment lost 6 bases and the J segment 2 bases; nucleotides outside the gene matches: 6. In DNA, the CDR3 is TGTGCCAGCAGGTACAGGGGGACCACCTACGAGCAGTACTTC. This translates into CASRYRGTTYEQYF.

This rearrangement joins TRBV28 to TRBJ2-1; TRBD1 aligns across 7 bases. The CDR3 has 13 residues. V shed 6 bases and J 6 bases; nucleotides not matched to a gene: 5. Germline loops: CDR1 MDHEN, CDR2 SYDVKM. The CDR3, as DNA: TGTGCCAGCAGAGGGGGCTTGGGCAATGAGCAGTTCTTC. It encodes CASRGGLGNEQFF.

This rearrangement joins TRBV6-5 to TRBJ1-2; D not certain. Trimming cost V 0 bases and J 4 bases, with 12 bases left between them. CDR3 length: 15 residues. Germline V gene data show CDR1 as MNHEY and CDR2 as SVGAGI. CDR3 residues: CASSYSSSWTYGYTF. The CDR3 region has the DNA TGTGCCAGCAGTTACTCCTCCTCGTGGACCTATGGCTACACCTTC.

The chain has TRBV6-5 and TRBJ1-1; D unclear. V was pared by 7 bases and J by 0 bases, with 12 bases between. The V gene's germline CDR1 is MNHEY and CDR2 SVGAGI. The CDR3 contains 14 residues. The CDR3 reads CASKRRRMNTEAFF. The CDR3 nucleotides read TGTGCCAGCAAACGAAGGAGAATGAACACTGAAGCTTTCTTT.

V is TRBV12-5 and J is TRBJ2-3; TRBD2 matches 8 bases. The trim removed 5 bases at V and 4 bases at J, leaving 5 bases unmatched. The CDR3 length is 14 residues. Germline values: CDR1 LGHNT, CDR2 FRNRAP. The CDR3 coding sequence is TGTGCTAGTGGTCCCGGACTAGCTTCAGATACGCAGTATTTT. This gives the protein CASGPGLASDTQYF.

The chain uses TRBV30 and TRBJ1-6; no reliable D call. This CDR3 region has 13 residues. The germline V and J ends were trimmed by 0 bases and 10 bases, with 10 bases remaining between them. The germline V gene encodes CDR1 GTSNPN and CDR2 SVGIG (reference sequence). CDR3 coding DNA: TGTGCCTGGAGTGTAGCACGCGTCTCACCCCTCCACTTT. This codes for CAWSVARVSPLHF. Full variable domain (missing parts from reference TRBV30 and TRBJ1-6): SQTIHQWPATLVQPVGSPLSLECTVEGTSNPNLYWYRQAAGRGLQLLFYSVGIGQISSEVPQNLSASRPQDRQFILSSKKLLLSDSGFYLCAWSVARVSPLHFGNGTRLTVT.

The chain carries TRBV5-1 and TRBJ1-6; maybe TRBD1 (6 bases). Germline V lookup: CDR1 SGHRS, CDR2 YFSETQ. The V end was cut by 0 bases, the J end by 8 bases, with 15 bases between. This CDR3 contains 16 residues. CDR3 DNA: TGCGCCAGCAGCTTGGGGGCCGGGGGCAGGGATTCACCCCTCCACTTT. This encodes CASSLGAGGRDSPLHF.

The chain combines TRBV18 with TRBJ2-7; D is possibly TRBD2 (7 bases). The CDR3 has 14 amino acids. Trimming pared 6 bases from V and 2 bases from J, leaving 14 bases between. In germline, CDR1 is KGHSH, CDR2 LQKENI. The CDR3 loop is CASSLRGAAYEQYV. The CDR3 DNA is TGTGCCAGCTCTCTACGGGGGGCCGCCTACGAGCAGTACGTC.

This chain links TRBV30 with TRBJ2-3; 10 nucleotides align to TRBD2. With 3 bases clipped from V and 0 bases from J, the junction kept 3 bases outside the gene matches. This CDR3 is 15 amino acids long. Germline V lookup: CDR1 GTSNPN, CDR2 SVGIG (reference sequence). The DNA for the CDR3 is TGTGCCTGGAGCCAGGGACTAGCGAGCACAGATACGCAGTATTTT. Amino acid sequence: CAWSQGLASTDTQYF. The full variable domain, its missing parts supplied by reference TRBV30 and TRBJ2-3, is SQTIHQWPATLVQPVGSPLSLECTVEGTSNPNLYWYRQAAGRGLQLLFYSVGIGQISSEVPQNLSASRPQDRQFILSSKKLLLSDSGFYLCAWSQGLASTDTQYFGPGTRLTVL.

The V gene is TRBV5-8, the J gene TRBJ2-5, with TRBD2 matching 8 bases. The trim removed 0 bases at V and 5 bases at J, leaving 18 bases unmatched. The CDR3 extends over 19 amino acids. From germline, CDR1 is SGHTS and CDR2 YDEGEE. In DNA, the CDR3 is TGTGCCAGCAGCTTGGTGGCTTGGAGCGGGAGAGTTGGGGGGGAGACCCAGTACTTC. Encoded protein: CASSLVAWSGRVGGETQYF.

In nucleotides, the CDR3 is TGCGCCAGCAGCATCCTCAGGGGGGGAAACACCATATATTTT. As protein: CASSILRGGNTIYF. The chain employs TRBV5-1 and TRBJ1-3; 7 bases match TRBD1. J gave up 4 bases and V 4 bases, and 5 bases lay outside the gene matches. Germline lookup yields CDR1 SGHRS and CDR2 YFSETQ. There are 14 residues in the CDR3.

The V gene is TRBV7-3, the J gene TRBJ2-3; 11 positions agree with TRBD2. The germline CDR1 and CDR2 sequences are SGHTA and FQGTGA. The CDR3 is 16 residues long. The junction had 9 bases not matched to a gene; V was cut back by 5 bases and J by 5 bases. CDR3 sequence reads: CASSRAGLAGGDTQYF. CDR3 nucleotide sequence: TGTGCCAGCAGCCGCGCGGGGCTAGCGGGGGGAGATACGCAGTATTTT.

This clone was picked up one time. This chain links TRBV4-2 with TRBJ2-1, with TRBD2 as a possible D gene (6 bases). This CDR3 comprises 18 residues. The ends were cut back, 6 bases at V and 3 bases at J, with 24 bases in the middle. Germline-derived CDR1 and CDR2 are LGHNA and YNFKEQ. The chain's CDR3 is CASSRKRNTAGNYNEQFF. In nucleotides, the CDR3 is TGTGCCAGCAGTCGTAAAAGGAATACAGCGGGTAACTACAATGAGCAGTTCTTC.

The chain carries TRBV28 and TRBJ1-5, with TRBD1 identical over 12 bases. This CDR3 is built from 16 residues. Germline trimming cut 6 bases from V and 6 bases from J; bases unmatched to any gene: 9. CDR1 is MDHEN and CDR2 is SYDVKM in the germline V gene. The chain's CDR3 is CASRPGQGAWGQPQHF. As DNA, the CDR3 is TGTGCCAGCAGACCGGGACAGGGGGCTTGGGGTCAGCCCCAGCATTTT.

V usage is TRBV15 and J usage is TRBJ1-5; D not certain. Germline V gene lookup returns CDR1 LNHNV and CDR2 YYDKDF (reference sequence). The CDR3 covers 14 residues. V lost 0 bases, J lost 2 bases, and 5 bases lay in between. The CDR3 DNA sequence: TGTGCCACCAGCAGAGATGGCCGCAATCAGCCCCAGCATTTT. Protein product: CATSRDGRNQPQHF. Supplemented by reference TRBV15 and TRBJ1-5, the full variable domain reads DAMVIQNPRYQVTQFGKPVTLSCSQTLNHNVMYWYQQKSSQAPKLLFHYYDKDFNNEADTPDNFQSRRPNTSFCFLDIRSPGLGDTAMYLCATSRDGRNQPQHFGDGTRLSIL.

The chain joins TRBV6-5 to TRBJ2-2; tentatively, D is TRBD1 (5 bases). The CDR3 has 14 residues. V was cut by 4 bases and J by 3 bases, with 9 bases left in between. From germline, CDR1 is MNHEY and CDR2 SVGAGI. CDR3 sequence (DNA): TGTGCCAGCAGTTTTCAGGGCGACACCGGGGAGCTGTTTTTT. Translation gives CASSFQGDTGELFF.

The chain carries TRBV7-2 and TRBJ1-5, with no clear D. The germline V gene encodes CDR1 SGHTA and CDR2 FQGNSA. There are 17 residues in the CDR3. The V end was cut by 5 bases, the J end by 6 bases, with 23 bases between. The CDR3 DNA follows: TGTGCCAGCAGCCCGGTTCCCACCCCTTCTTCAGGTCAGCCCCAGCATTTT. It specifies CASSPVPTPSSGQPQHF.

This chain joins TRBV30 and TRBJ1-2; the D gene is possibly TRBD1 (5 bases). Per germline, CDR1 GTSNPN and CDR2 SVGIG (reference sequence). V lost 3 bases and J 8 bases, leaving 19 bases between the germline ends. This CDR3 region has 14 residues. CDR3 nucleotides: TGTGCCTGGAGCGATCATCGGGACCTTTGGGGCTACACCTTC. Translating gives CAWSDHRDLWGYTF.

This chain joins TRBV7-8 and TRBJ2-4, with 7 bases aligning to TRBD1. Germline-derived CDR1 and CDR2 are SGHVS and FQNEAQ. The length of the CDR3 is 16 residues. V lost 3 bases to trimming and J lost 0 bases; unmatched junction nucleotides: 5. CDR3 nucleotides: TGTGCCAGCAGCTTGGTACAGGGGATAGCCAAAAACATTCAGTACTTC. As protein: CASSLVQGIAKNIQYF.

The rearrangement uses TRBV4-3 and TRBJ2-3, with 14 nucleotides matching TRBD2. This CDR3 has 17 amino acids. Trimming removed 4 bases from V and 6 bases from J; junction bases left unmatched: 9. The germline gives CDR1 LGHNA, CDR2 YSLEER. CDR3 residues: CASSPIPRTSGGDTQYF. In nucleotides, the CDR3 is TGCGCCAGCAGCCCTATACCCCGGACTAGCGGGGGGGATACGCAGTATTTT.

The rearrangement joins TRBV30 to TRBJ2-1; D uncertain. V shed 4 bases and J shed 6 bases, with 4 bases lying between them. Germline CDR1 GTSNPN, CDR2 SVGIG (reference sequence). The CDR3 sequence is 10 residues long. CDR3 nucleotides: TGTGCCTGGACGGGCAATGAGCAGTTCTTC. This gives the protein CAWTGNEQFF.

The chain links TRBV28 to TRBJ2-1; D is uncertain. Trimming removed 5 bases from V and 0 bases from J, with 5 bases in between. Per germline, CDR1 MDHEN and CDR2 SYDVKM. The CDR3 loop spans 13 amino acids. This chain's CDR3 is CASSDSSYNEQFF. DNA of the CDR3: TGTGCCAGCAGTGATAGCTCCTACAATGAGCAGTTCTTC.